The 9 T cell receptor beta chains given below trace back to one sample, sequenced in a study of blood T cell repertoires in COVID-19. The table came from immunoSEQ multiplex PCR; TCRdb's copy has only in-frame clones and leaves some out. The table has around 300,000 clones, nearly 90% seen once; the top ten hold around 1.9%. The sequenced sample was PBMCs or T cells enriched from blood (not recorded which). The receptors were gathered from a woman aged 55-75 years who had recovered from COVID-19.

The V gene is TRBV5-1, the J gene TRBJ1-2, with D possibly matching TRBD1 (5 bases). Trimming shortened V by 0 bases and J by 7 bases, and 13 bases separated the two germline ends. This CDR3 comprises 14 residues. From germline, CDR1 is SGHRS and CDR2 YFSETQ. The DNA of the CDR3 is TGCGCCAGCAGCTTGGAACCGGGGGAAGGTGGCTACACCTTC. Residues: CASSLEPGEGGYTF.

The V call is TRBV7-6, the J call TRBJ1-5; 8 bases align to TRBD1. V shed 4 bases and J 4 bases; nucleotides not matched to a gene: 0. CDR1 and CDR2 (germline): SGHVS, FNYEAQ. CDR3 size: 13 residues. The CDR3 bases are TGTGCCAGCAGCTGGACAGGGAATCAGCCCCAGCATTTT. Translated, it gives CASSWTGNQPQHF.

J is TRBJ1-4 and V is TRBV12-3 or TRBV12-4, with D maybe TRBD1 (5 bases). This CDR3 contains 13 residues. Trimming took 5 bases from V and 11 from J, leaving 15 bases between them. DNA of the CDR3: TGTGCCAGCAGTCCCCATGGGGGAGGGAAACTGTTTTTT. Translating it yields CASSPHGGGKLFF.

This chain uses TRBV19 with TRBJ2-1, with 11 nucleotides matching TRBD2. Trimming at V came to 6 bases and at J to 7 bases, leaving 8 bases not matched to a gene. The germline V gene encodes CDR1 LNHDA and CDR2 SQIVND (reference sequence). The CDR3 consists of 15 residues. The CDR3 bases are TGTGCCAGTAGACGGGGACTAGCGGAGGGGAATGAGCAGTTCTTC. As protein: CASRRGLAEGNEQFF.

J is TRBJ2-5 and V is TRBV27; the D gene is possibly TRBD2 (6 bases). Germline-derived CDR1 and CDR2 are MNHEY and SMNVEV (reference sequence). The V end was cut by 5 bases, the J end by 3 bases, with 13 bases between. The CDR3 is made up of 14 amino acids. DNA for the CDR3: TGTGCCAGCAGTCGGACTAACCCCGAAGAGACCCAGTACTTC. Its translation: CASSRTNPEETQYF.

V usage is TRBV24-1 and J usage is TRBJ2-5, with 7 positions matching TRBD1. V shed 5 bases and J 3 bases; nucleotides not matched to a gene: 2. This CDR3 is 13 amino acids long. Germline V gives CDR1 KGHDR, CDR2 SFDVKD. The CDR3: CATSVGQKETQYF. The CDR3 bases are TGTGCCACCAGTGTGGGACAGAAAGAGACCCAGTACTTC.

The rearrangement uses TRBV6-6 and TRBJ2-5; D is possibly TRBD1 (5 bases). The germline V and J ends were trimmed by 4 bases and 4 bases, with 7 bases remaining between them. CDR3 length: 12 amino acids. Germline V gene data show CDR1 as MNHNY and CDR2 as SVGAGI (reference sequence). The CDR3 nucleotides read TGTGCCAGCAGTTCCAGGGCAGAGACCCAGTACTTC. Its protein product is CASSSRAETQYF.

V and J are TRBV5-1 and TRBJ1-4; tentatively, D is TRBD1 (6 bases). The germline gives CDR1 SGHRS, CDR2 YFSETQ. This CDR3 has 15 residues. Trimming took off 2 bases at V and 5 bases at J, with 13 bases between the two ends. This CDR3 reads CASSLGLRGNEKLFF. The CDR3 region has the DNA TGCGCCAGCAGCTTAGGCCTCAGGGGAAATGAAAAACTGTTTTTT.

This clone was recorded only once. The chain links TRBV7-2 to TRBJ2-2; TRBD1 matches 8 bases. Germline CDR1 and CDR2: SGHTA and FQGNSA. V dropped 3 bases and J dropped 5; count of bases not matched to a gene: 11. This CDR3 region has 17 residues. The CDR3 coding sequence is TGTGCCAGCAGCTTGAAACAGGGGGATTTAACAACCGGGGAGCTGTTTTTT. This sequence encodes CASSLKQGDLTTGELFF.